This TCR beta chain emerged from a study of pediatric ulcerative colitis. Study outcomes and limitations: Two patients had blood samples with substantially reduced template counts.

The CDR3 is 15 amino acids. In germline, CDR1 is SGHRS, CDR2 YFSETQ. V shed 4 bases and J 1 base; nucleotides not matched to a gene: 3. One to two pinch biopsies were taken from the rectum during colonoscopy. Regarding this clone: Its specificity is unknown.

The data were produced by immunoSEQ multiplex PCR, yet TCRdb's version contains in-frame clones alone and is incomplete. The sample yields tens of thousands of clones, over 70% seen once. The TCR originated in a girl aged 10-17 years with moderate ulcerative colitis. The sample consisted of gut tissue. V gene TRBV5-1 combines with J gene TRBJ2-2; TRBD1 matches 8 bases. In DNA, the CDR3 is TGCGCCAGCAGCCCCGGACAGGGGAACACCGGGGAGCTGTTTTTT. Residues: CASSPGQGNTGELFF.